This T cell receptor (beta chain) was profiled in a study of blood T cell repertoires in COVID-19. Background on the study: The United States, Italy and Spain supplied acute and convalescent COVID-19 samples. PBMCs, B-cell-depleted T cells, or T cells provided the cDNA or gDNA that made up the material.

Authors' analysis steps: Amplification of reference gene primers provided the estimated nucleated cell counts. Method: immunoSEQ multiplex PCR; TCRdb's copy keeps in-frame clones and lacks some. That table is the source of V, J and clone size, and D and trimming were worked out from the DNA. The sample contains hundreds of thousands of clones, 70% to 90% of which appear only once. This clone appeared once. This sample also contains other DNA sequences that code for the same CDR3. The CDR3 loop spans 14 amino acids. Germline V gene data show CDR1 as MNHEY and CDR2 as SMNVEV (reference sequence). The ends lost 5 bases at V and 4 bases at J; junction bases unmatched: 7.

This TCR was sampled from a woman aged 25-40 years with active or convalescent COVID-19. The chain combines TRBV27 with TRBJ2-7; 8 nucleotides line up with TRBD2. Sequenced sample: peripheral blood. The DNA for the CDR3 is TGTGCCAGCAGTCCCCGGGGGGGGGCTTACGAGCAGTACTTC. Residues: CASSPRGGAYEQYF.